Listed here are 8 T cell receptor beta chains from one sample, sequenced in a study of blood T cell repertoires in COVID-19. TCRdb's table, derived via immunoSEQ multiplex PCR, lists solely in-frame clones and lacks some. The sample has about 260,000 clones, over 75% seen once. The sequencing input was PBMCs or T cells enriched from blood (not recorded which). Source of these receptors: a woman in her thirties or forties who had been exposed to COVID-19.

This chain connects TRBV18 to TRBJ2-1; 9 positions agree with TRBD2. The CDR3 is made up of 14 amino acids. The V gene end was trimmed by 2 bases and the J gene end by 8 bases; junction bases not matched to a gene: 4. Germline V gene data show CDR1 as KGHSH and CDR2 as LQKENI. CDR3 protein: CASSPGLAGYEQFF. The CDR3 bases are TGTGCCAGCTCACCAGGGCTAGCGGGATATGAGCAGTTCTTC.

J is TRBJ2-1 and V is TRBV2, with D possibly being TRBD2 (6 bases). The germline V and J ends were trimmed by 9 bases and 6 bases, with 15 bases remaining between them. Germline V gene data show CDR1 as SNHLY and CDR2 as FYNNEI. CDR3 length: 13 residues. Written as DNA, the CDR3 is TGTGCCAGAGGGACTCCTTCTGGCAATGAGCAGTTCTTC. It codes for CARGTPSGNEQFF. Together with reference TRBV2 and TRBJ2-1, the CDR3 gives the full variable domain: EPEVTQTPSHQVTQMGQEVILRCVPISNHLYFYWYRQILGQKVEFLVSFYNNEISEKSEIFDDQFSVERPDGSNFTLKIRSTKLEDSAMYFCARGTPSGNEQFFGPGTRLTVL.

CDR3 bases: TGTGCCAGCAGCGTAGGGCTAGCGGGGGGGCCGCGCACAGATACGCAGTATTTT. It encodes CASSVGLAGGPRTDTQYF. V usage is TRBV9 and J usage is TRBJ2-3, with 12 nucleotides matching TRBD2. CDR1 and CDR2 from the germline V gene are SGDLS and YYNGEE. V gave up 0 bases and J gave up 1 base; unmatched junction bases: 6. This CDR3 is 18 amino acids long.

J is TRBJ1-2 and V is TRBV7-9, with 7 nucleotides matching TRBD1. Unmatched junction bases numbered 11, after V lost 5 bases and J lost 8 bases. Germline values: CDR1 SEHNR, CDR2 FQNEAQ (reference sequence). The CDR3 spans 14 residues. In DNA, the CDR3 is TGTGCCAGCAGCCCGGGACAGTACTATGGCGGCTACACCTTC. Residues: CASSPGQYYGGYTF.

CDR3 amino acids: CASSSGPGGTDTQYF. CDR3 sequence (DNA): TGTGCCAGCAGCTCGGGACCAGGGGGCACAGATACGCAGTATTTT. The chain uses TRBV7-7 and TRBJ2-3; possibly TRBD1 for D (6 bases). Germline CDR1 and CDR2: SSHAT and FNYEAQ (reference sequence). The V end lost 4 bases, the J end lost 1 base, and 12 bases lay between the germline ends. CDR3 length: 15 amino acids. The full variable domain, rest sourced from reference TRBV7-7 and TRBJ2-3, is GAGVSQSPRYKVTKRGQDVTLRCDPISSHATLYWYQQALGQGPEFLTYFNYEAQPDKSGLPSDRFSAERPEGSISTLTIQRTEQRDSAMYRCASSSGPGGTDTQYFGPGTRLTVL.

In this sample, this clone turned up a few times. The rearrangement joins TRBV28 to TRBJ1-3; D is unclear. This CDR3 has 17 amino acids. CDR1 and CDR2 (germline): MDHEN, SYDVKM. V was clipped by 1 base and J by 2 bases, with 15 bases between them. As DNA, the CDR3 is TGTGCCAGCAGTTTATCCCCCCCCGGTGTTCCTGGAAACACCATATATTTT. It codes for CASSLSPPGVPGNTIYF.

This rearrangement joins TRBV4-3 to TRBJ1-6; 7 nucleotides align to TRBD1. Germline-derived CDR1 and CDR2 are LGHNA and YSLEER. With V trimmed by 2 bases and J by 9 bases, 7 bases remained unmatched. The CDR3 consists of 15 residues. The DNA for the CDR3 is TGCGCCAGCAGCCAAAGTGAGGGGGCGGGTTCACCCCTCCACTTT. This encodes CASSQSEGAGSPLHF.

The chain recombines TRBV6-5 with TRBJ2-2; possibly TRBD2 for D (6 bases). The germline gives CDR1 MNHEY, CDR2 SVGAGI. The CDR3 loop spans 14 amino acids. With 0 bases removed from V and 6 bases from J, the gap between germline ends came to 8 bases. CDR3 in DNA: TGTGCCAGCAGTTACTCGTCGGGGGCCGGGGAGCTGTTTTTT. Its translation is CASSYSSGAGELFF.